The 30 T cell receptor beta chains given below trace back to one sample, sequenced in a study of blood T cells in healthy people across ages. Next came a second PCR, run for about 7 to 12 cycles, which used a sample-barcoded 5' primer along with a J-beta primer mix. Each CDR3 protein is one row after TCRdb ran MiXCR on the 5' RACE reads. The sample holds 800,000 to 1,300,000 distinct CDR3 sequences; under 30% are singletons and the top ten take about 0.72%. The sample also formed part of further work on T cells of mothers and their children.

The sample was blood. These TCRs come from a girl aged 2-9 years in good health.

This clonotype showed up just a few times. The V and J genes are TRBV10-3 and TRBJ1-1; D is perhaps TRBD1 (5 bases). V was trimmed by 4 bases and J by 0 bases, leaving 18 bases between them. CDR1 and CDR2 from the germline V gene are ENHRY and SYGVKD. This CDR3 is built from 17 residues. This CDR3 is CAISGKGLEFMNTEAFF. The DNA of the CDR3 is TGTGCCATCAGTGGGAAGGGGCTCGAATTTATGAACACTGAAGCTTTCTTT.

The J gene is TRBJ2-5, the V gene TRBV7-2, with 11 bases lining up with TRBD2. Per germline, CDR1 SGHTA and CDR2 FQGNSA. The CDR3 is made up of 16 amino acids. Losses at the gene ends were 4 bases for V and 11 bases for J; bases not matched to a gene: 15. CDR3 nucleotides: TGTGCCAGCAGCTCGGGACTAGCGGCGGGGAGGAGGGAGCAGTACTTC. Translation gives CASSSGLAAGRREQYF.

This clonotype occurred a few times. The chain combines TRBV10-3 with TRBJ2-5; D is unclear. The closer fit of TRBJ2-1 to the DNA end suggests the J call may be wrong. CDR1 is ENHRY, CDR2 SYGVKD, per germline. There are 11 residues in the CDR3. The CDR3 sequence is CAIGRNNEQFF. DNA for the CDR3: TGTGCCATCGGTAGGAACAATGAGCAGTTCTTC.

Note on this clonotype: Lacking the conserved final phenylalanine or tryptophan, this CDR3 likely reflects a read error. The DNA is omitted, as the CDR3 cannot be located on it reliably, and the CDR3 follows TCRdb's listing. This rearrangement joins TRBV6-1 to TRBJ2-1; the table's D call TRBD1 went unverified against the DNA. Germline lookup yields CDR1 MNHNS and CDR2 SASEGT. The CDR3 has 12 residues if both end residues are counted. The CDR3 region is CASSEVGGRTHV.

The chain carries TRBV29-1 and TRBJ1-1; no clear D. This CDR3 spans 14 amino acids. The germline V and J ends were trimmed by 5 bases and 0 bases, with 13 bases remaining between them. The germline CDR1 and CDR2 sequences are SQVTM and ANQGSEA. CDR3 amino acids: CSVKSLDLNTEAFF. CDR3 DNA sequence: TGCAGCGTTAAATCCCTAGACTTGAACACTGAAGCTTTCTTT.

This clonotype was seen a few times. The chain uses TRBV7-9 and TRBJ2-7; perhaps TRBD2 as D (6 bases). Germline V gives CDR1 SEHNR, CDR2 FQNEAQ (reference sequence). The germline V and J ends were trimmed by 5 bases and 1 base, with 12 bases remaining between them. The CDR3 is 14 residues long. CDR3 in amino acids: CASSPRDLSYEQYF. In DNA, the CDR3 is TGTGCCAGCAGCCCCCGGGACTTATCCTACGAGCAGTACTTC.

The sample holds a few counts of this clonotype. The chain uses TRBV4-2 and TRBJ2-7, with no clear D. Trimming cost V 2 bases and J 2 bases, with 10 bases left between them. Looked up from germline, CDR1 is LGHNA and CDR2 is YNFKEQ. The CDR3 totals 14 residues. CDR3 loop: CASSQRRNTYEQYF. The CDR3 DNA is TGTGCCAGCAGCCAACGACGGAATACCTACGAGCAGTACTTC.

This clonotype was recorded many times. This chain connects TRBV5-1 to TRBJ2-7; 8 nucleotides line up with TRBD1. The CDR3 contains 14 residues. Germline V gives CDR1 SGHRS, CDR2 YFSETQ. After removal of 2 bases from V and 2 bases from J, the junction contained 3 bases not matched to a gene. In DNA form, the CDR3 reads TGCGCCAGCAGCTTAACAGGGGGTACCTACGAGCAGTACTTC. Translating it yields CASSLTGGTYEQYF.

The chain recombines TRBV10-3 with TRBJ2-5, with 10 bases matching TRBD2. This CDR3 is built from 13 residues. Germline V lookup: CDR1 ENHRY, CDR2 SYGVKD. Unmatched junction bases numbered 2, after V lost 5 bases and J lost 5 bases. CDR3 residues: CAISPGLAETQYF. In nucleotides, the CDR3 is TGTGCCATCAGTCCGGGACTAGCGGAGACCCAGTACTTC.

Here the CDR3 reads CASSLAGGYEKLFF. Here the CDR3 DNA reads TGCGCCAGCAGCTTGGCGGGCGGTTATGAAAAACTGTTTTTT. This chain connects TRBV4-3 to TRBJ1-4; D remains ambiguous. The V gene's germline CDR1 is LGHNA and CDR2 YSLEER. Trimming removed 5 bases from V and 6 bases from J, with 13 bases in between. The CDR3 loop spans 14 amino acids.

This sequence joins TRBV29-1 and TRBJ2-5; D is uncertain. Germline values: CDR1 SQVTM, CDR2 ANQGSEA. CDR3 size: 15 residues. Trimming took off 0 bases at V and 5 bases at J, with 16 bases between the two ends. The CDR3 DNA is TGCAGCGTTGAAGATCGGGCTAAGGTGCGGGAGACCCAGTACTTC. This translates into CSVEDRAKVRETQYF.

This sequence joins TRBV6-5 and TRBJ1-2; D is undetermined. This CDR3 contains 12 residues. V was clipped by 2 bases and J by 6 bases, with 7 bases between them. Germline loops: CDR1 MNHEY, CDR2 SVGAGI. The chain's CDR3 is CASSYGRNGYTF. The CDR3 DNA follows: TGTGCCAGCAGTTACGGCCGGAATGGCTACACCTTC.

This clonotype was seen a few times. The chain joins TRBV28 to TRBJ2-5; TRBD2 might be the D (6 bases). The DNA matches TRBJ2-1 better at its end, which makes the J call doubtful. Germline V gene lookup returns CDR1 MDHEN and CDR2 SYDVKM. The CDR3 spans 15 residues. CDR3 sequence reads: CASSLSWGGALWQFF. The DNA of the CDR3 is TGTGCCAGCAGTTTATCATGGGGAGGAGCCCTCTGGCAGTTCTTC.

V is TRBV7-2 and J is TRBJ2-7; the D is unclear. V lost 0 bases and J lost 2, with 5 bases in between. The germline V gene has CDR1 SGHTA and CDR2 FQGNSA. The CDR3 loop spans 13 amino acids. The CDR3 DNA sequence: TGTGCCAGCAGCTTAGCGCGGCCCTACGAGCAGTACTTC. It translates to CASSLARPYEQYF.

This clonotype has a count of ten or more. A read error may account for a junction end that differs from germline. V gene TRBV10-2 combines with J gene TRBJ2-7; D is ambiguous. This CDR3 is 11 amino acids long. The germline CDR1 and CDR2 sequences are WSHSY and SAAADI. CDR3 coding DNA: TGTGCCAGCAGTGAAGGGTACGAGCAGTACTTC. Its protein product is CASSEGYEQYF.

The rearrangement links TRBV29-1 to TRBJ1-1, with D perhaps TRBD1 (5 bases). This CDR3 has 13 residues. Germline lookup yields CDR1 SQVTM and CDR2 ANQGSEA. The V gene lost 4 bases and the J gene lost 7 bases, with 16 bases spanning the gap. In DNA form, the CDR3 reads TGCAGCGTTGCGGGGACGGGGGACGGTGAAGCTTTCTTT. Protein sequence: CSVAGTGDGEAFF.

This clonotype was picked up a small number of times. The chain combines TRBV7-2 with TRBJ1-5; D uncertain. Germline assignment: CDR1 SGHTA and CDR2 FQGNSA. There are 15 residues in the CDR3. V was clipped by 1 base and J by 5 bases, with 12 bases between them. The CDR3 here is CASSLGWVSHQPQHF. CDR3 in DNA: TGTGCCAGCAGCTTAGGGTGGGTTTCTCATCAGCCCCAGCATTTT.

The chain is built from TRBV5-1 and TRBJ2-5, with 10 bases aligning to TRBD2. The DNA end lines up better with TRBJ2-1; the J call may be wrong. The germline V gene has CDR1 SGHRS and CDR2 YFSETQ. The CDR3 has 15 amino acids. The CDR3 loop is CASSYSTSGYNEQFF. The CDR3 nucleotides are TGCGCCAGCTCCTATTCGACTAGCGGGTACAATGAGCAGTTCTTC.

This chain connects TRBV4-1 to TRBJ2-5; 8 positions agree with TRBD2. The assigned J gene may be wrong: the sequence end matches TRBJ2-1 better. Germline V gene data show CDR1 as MGHRA and CDR2 as YSYEKL. The CDR3 covers 16 residues. This chain's CDR3 is CASSRVREGPYNEQFF. Here the CDR3 DNA reads TGCGCCAGCAGCCGTGTCCGGGAGGGCCCGTACAATGAGCAGTTCTTC.

This clonotype has more than one count but fewer than ten. The chain carries TRBV29-1 and TRBJ2-1; D possibly corresponds to TRBD2 (5 bases). Germline CDR1 is SQVTM and CDR2 is ANQGSEA. The V and J ends lost 3 bases and 0 bases respectively, with 12 bases between them. The length of the CDR3 is 15 residues. CDR3 DNA: TGCAGCGTTGACGGGAACTTTCTCTCCTACAATGAGCAGTTCTTC. This sequence encodes CSVDGNFLSYNEQFF.

The chain joins TRBV29-1 to TRBJ2-3; D unclear. The germline CDR1 and CDR2 sequences are SQVTM and ANQGSEA. Trimming took 7 bases from V and 4 from J, leaving 9 bases between them. This CDR3 spans 11 amino acids. The CDR3, as DNA: TGCAGCGCCGGACCATCAGATACGCAGTATTTT. It is translated as CSAGPSDTQYF.

This rearrangement joins TRBV3-1 to TRBJ2-3, with 10 bases identical to TRBD2. This CDR3 has 16 amino acids. Germline V gene sequence: CDR1 LGHDT, CDR2 YNNKEL (reference sequence). The J segment lost 4 bases and the V segment lost 4 bases, leaving 8 bases of the junction unmatched. In nucleotides, the CDR3 is TGTGCCAGCAGCCTAAAGCTAGCGGGGGCAGCAGATACGCAGTATTTT. Amino acids: CASSLKLAGAADTQYF.

This clonotype occurred a few times. V and J are TRBV20-1 and TRBJ1-5; the match to TRBD1 covers 10 bases. CDR1 is DFQATT and CDR2 is SNEGSKA in the germline V gene (reference sequence). V was pared by 3 bases and J by 6 bases, with 2 bases of the junction left unmatched. There are 13 residues in the CDR3. The CDR3 DNA is TGCAGTGCTAGCGGGACAGGGGTTCAGCCCCAGCATTTT. Translating it yields CSASGTGVQPQHF.

In this sample, this clonotype turned up a few times. V gene TRBV7-9 combines with J gene TRBJ2-1; D is perhaps TRBD2 (6 bases). TRBJ2-7 explains the end of the DNA better; the J call may be wrong. The CDR3 is 13 residues long. From germline, CDR1 is SEHNR and CDR2 FQNEAQ (reference sequence). This chain's CDR3 is CASSPGLTDEQYF. The CDR3 DNA sequence: TGTGCCAGCAGTCCCGGACTAACCGACGAGCAGTACTTC.

CDR3 residues: CASATGGYGYTF. The CDR3 bases are TGTGCCAGCGCAACGGGAGGATATGGCTACACCTTC. J is TRBJ1-2 and V is TRBV27; D gene unclear. V shed 8 bases and J shed 5 bases, with 12 bases lying between them. The CDR3 contains 12 residues. CDR1 is MNHEY, CDR2 SMNVEV, per germline (reference sequence).

The V and J genes are TRBV29-1 and TRBJ2-5; D assignment may be TRBD1 or TRBD2 (6 bases each). The V gene's germline CDR1 is SQVTM and CDR2 ANQGSEA. This CDR3 has 12 amino acids. The CDR3 DNA reads TGCAGTGCAGGGGACTTTCAAGAGACCCAGTACTTC. Protein: CSAGDFQETQYF.

The chain has TRBV5-5 and TRBJ2-5; the D gene is possibly TRBD2 (6 bases). The CDR3 sequence is 14 residues long. Germline values: CDR1 SGHKS, CDR2 YYEKEE (reference sequence). V was trimmed by 0 bases and J by 5 bases, leaving 11 bases between them. In DNA form, the CDR3 reads TGTGCCAGCAGCTTGGCCGGGAGTGTTGAGACCCAGTACTTC. This encodes CASSLAGSVETQYF.

This chain links TRBV19 with TRBJ2-2, with TRBD1 as a possible D gene (6 bases). The CDR3 is 14 amino acids. V shed 7 bases and J shed 4 bases, with 13 bases lying between them. The V gene's germline CDR1 is LNHDA and CDR2 SQIVND (reference sequence). CDR3: CASNTGLGTGELFF. The CDR3 DNA follows: TGTGCCAGTAATACAGGGCTGGGCACCGGGGAGCTGTTTTTT.

This chain joins TRBV7-9 and TRBJ1-3; D remains unclear. In germline, CDR1 is SEHNR, CDR2 FQNEAQ (reference sequence). The V end lost 5 bases, the J end lost 0 bases, and 8 bases lay between the germline ends. The CDR3 is 14 amino acids. CDR3 loop: CASSGLSSGNTIYF. Written as DNA, the CDR3 is TGTGCCAGCAGCGGTTTAAGCTCTGGAAACACCATATATTTT.

This clonotype was seen more than once but under ten times. Sequence at one end of the junction differs from germline and may be a read error. CDR3 protein: CSAFGLGRGDEQLF. CDR3 nucleotide sequence: TGCAGTGCTTTCGGACTAGGACGAGGGGATGAGCAGCTCTTC. The chain combines TRBV20-1 with TRBJ2-5; 7 nucleotides match TRBD2. Germline CDR1 reads DFQATT; CDR2 reads SNEGSKA (reference sequence). This CDR3 is built from 14 residues.